This TCR beta chain was sequenced during a study of T cell responses to AZD1222 COVID-19 vaccine. Study information: The study pooled second doses at about 4 or about 12 weeks.

TCRdb's copy holds only in-frame clones and misses some; the assay was immunoSEQ multiplex PCR. The table lists 140,000 to 150,000 clones, around 89% of them singletons. V lost 2 bases and J lost 1, with 7 bases in between. CDR1 is MGHDK, CDR2 SYGVNS, per germline. The CDR3 length is 14 residues. The sample consisted of peripheral blood, taken on day 0 of AZD1222 vaccination. This receptor was taken from an adult in good health. The chain joins TRBV25-1 to TRBJ2-3; D is uncertain. DNA of the CDR3: TGTGCCAGCAGTGAACGCGACCGCACAGATACGCAGTATTTT. Its protein product is CASSERDRTDTQYF. Using reference TRBV25-1 and TRBJ2-3 for the parts outside the CDR3, the full variable domain is EADIYQTPRYLVIGTGKKITLECSQTMGHDKMYWYQQDPGMELHLIHYSYGVNSTEKGDLSSESTVSRIRTEHFPLTLESARPSHTSQYLCASSERDRTDTQYFGPGTRLTVL.